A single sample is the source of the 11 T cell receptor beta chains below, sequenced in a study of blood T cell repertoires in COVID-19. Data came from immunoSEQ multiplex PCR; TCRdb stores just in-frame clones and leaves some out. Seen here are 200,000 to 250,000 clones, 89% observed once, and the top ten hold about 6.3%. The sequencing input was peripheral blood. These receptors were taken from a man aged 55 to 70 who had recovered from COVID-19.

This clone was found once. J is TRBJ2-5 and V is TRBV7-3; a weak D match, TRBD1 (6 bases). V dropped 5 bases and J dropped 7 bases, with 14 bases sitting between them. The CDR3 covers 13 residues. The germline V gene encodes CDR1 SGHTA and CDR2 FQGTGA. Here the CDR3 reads CASSRTERGTQYF. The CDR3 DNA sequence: TGTGCCAGCAGCCGGACAGAACGAGGGACCCAGTACTTC. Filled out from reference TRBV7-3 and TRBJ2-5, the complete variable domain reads GAGVSQTPSNKVTEKGKYVELRCDPISGHTALYWYRQSLGQGPEFLIYFQGTGAADDSGLPNDRFFAVRPEGSVSTLKIQRTERGDSAVYLCASSRTERGTQYFGPGTRLLVL.

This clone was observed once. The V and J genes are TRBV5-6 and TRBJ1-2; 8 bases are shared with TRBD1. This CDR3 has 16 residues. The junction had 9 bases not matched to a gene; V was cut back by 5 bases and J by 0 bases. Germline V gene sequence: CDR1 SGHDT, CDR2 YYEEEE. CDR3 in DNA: TGTGCCAGCAGGAAGATCGGACAGGGCGCTAACTATGGCTACACCTTC. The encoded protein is CASRKIGQGANYGYTF.

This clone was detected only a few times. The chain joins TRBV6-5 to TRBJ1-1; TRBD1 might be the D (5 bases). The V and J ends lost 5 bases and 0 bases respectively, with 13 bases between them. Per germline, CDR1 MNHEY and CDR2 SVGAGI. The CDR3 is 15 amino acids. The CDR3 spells CASSLDRNMNTEAFF. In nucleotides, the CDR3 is TGTGCCAGCAGTCTTGACAGAAACATGAACACTGAAGCTTTCTTT.

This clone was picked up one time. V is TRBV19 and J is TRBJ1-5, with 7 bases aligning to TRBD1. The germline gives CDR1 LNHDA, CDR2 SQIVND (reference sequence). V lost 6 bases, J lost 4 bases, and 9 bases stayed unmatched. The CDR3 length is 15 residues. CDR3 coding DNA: TGTGCCAGTAGCTCGGGAGGGGGCTTTAATCAGCCCCAGCATTTT. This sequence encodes CASSSGGGFNQPQHF.

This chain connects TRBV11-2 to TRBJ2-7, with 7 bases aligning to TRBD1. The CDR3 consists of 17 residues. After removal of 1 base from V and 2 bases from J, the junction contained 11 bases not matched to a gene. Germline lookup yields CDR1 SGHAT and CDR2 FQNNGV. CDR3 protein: CASSLGWLRDRTYEQYF. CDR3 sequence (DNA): TGTGCCAGCAGCTTAGGGTGGTTACGGGACAGAACCTACGAGCAGTACTTC.

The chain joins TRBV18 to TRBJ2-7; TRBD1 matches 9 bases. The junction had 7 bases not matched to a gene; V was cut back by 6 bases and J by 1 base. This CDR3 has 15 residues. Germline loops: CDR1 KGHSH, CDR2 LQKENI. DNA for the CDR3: TGTGCCAGCTCTAACGGACAGGGGTCTTCCTACGAGCAGTACTTC. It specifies CASSNGQGSSYEQYF.

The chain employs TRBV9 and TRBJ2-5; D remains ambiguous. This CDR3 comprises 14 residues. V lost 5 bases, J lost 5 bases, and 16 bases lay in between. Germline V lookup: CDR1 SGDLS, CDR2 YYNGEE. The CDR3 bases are TGTGCCAGCAGTCCCGCCCGGGTGAGGGAGACCCAGTACTTC. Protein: CASSPARVRETQYF. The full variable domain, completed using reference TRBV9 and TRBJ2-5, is DSGVTQTPKHLITATGQRVTLRCSPRSGDLSVYWYQQSLDQGLQFLIQYYNGEERAKGNILERFSAQQFPDLHSELNLSSLELGDSALYFCASSPARVRETQYFGPGTRLLVL.

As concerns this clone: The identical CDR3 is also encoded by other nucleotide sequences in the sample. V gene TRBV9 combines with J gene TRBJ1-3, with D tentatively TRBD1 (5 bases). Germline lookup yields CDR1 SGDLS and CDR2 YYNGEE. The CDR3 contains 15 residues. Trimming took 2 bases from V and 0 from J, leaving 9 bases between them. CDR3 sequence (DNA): TGTGCCAGCAGCGTTACAGGCAGCTCTGGAAACACCATATATTTT. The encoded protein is CASSVTGSSGNTIYF.

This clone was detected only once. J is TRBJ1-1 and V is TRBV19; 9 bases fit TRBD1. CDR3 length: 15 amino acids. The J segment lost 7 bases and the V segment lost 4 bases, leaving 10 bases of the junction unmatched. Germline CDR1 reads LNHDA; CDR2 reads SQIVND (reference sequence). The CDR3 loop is CASSKVTGGEGEAFF. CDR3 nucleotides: TGTGCCAGTAGTAAGGTCACAGGGGGCGAGGGTGAAGCTTTCTTT.

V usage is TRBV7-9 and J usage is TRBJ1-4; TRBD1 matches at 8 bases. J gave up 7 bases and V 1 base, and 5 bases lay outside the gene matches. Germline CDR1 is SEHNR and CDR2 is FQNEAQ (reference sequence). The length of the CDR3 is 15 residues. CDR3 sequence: CASSLVTGGGEKLFF. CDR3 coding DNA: TGTGCCAGCAGCTTAGTAACAGGGGGAGGTGAAAAACTGTTTTTT.

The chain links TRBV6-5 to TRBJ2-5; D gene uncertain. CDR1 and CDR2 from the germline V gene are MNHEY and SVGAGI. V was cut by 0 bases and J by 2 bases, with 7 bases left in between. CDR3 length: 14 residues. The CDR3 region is CASSYSFQQETQYF. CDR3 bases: TGTGCCAGCAGTTACTCGTTCCAGCAAGAGACCCAGTACTTC.